The following is a T cell receptor (beta chain) sequence with its context. This CDR3 has 15 amino acids. V was trimmed by 0 bases and J by 7 bases, leaving 13 bases between them. The V gene's germline CDR1 is LGHDT and CDR2 YNNKEL (reference sequence). The record originates from a study of blood T cell repertoires in COVID-19. Per the study methods: The assay estimated nucleated cells by amplifying reference gene primers. Measured with immunoSEQ multiplex PCR; TCRdb has only the in-frame clones, and not every one. The V and J calls and clone size were taken over from that table, and D and trimming were inferred from the DNA. The sample holds roughly 200,000 clones; roughly 73% are singletons and the top ten take 2.5% to 3%.

Specimen: peripheral blood. The origin of this receptor is an elderly woman with active or convalescent COVID-19. The chain employs TRBV3-1 (or the pseudogene TRBV3-2) and TRBJ1-5, with D possibly TRBD1 on 6 matching bases. The CDR3 bases are TGTGCCAGCAGCCAAGATGAACAGGGCGGGCAGCCCCAGCATTTT. It codes for CASSQDEQGGQPQHF.